The 6 T cell receptor beta chains listed next were all sequenced from one sample in a study of cytomegalovirus exposure and HLA in healthy donors. Some clones are missing from TCRdb's copy, which holds only in-frame ones; the method was immunoSEQ multiplex PCR. The profile shows roughly 100,000 clones, roughly 86% of them singletons. The sequenced sample was PBMCs. The source of these receptors is a woman aged 18-29 years in good health and CMV-seropositive.

The chain combines TRBV5-1 with TRBJ2-2, with 8 bases that match TRBD1. The CDR3 runs to 16 residues. Germline CDR1 SGHRS, CDR2 YFSETQ. After removal of 3 bases from V and 5 bases from J, the junction contained 9 bases not matched to a gene. The CDR3 DNA reads TGCGCCAGCAGCTCTCCGGACAGGGTCGGTACCGGGGAGCTGTTTTTT. Translated, it gives CASSSPDRVGTGELFF.

This clone was recorded once. The chain employs TRBV19 and TRBJ1-6, with 8 bases lining up with TRBD1. The germline gives CDR1 LNHDA, CDR2 SQIVND (reference sequence). This CDR3 has 15 residues. Trimming took 1 base from V and 10 from J; bases not matched to a gene: 6. The CDR3 here is CASSIVQGANSPLHF. The CDR3 bases are TGTGCCAGTAGTATAGTCCAGGGGGCAAACTCACCCCTCCACTTT.

The rearrangement joins TRBV4-1 to TRBJ2-1; 11 nucleotides match TRBD2. The CDR3 is 17 residues long. Germline CDR1 and CDR2: MGHRA and YSYEKL. V gave up 1 base and J gave up 5 bases; unmatched junction bases: 7. The CDR3 is CASSQVPSGGSHNEQFF. Here the CDR3 DNA reads TGCGCCAGCAGCCAAGTCCCTAGCGGGGGGTCCCACAATGAGCAGTTCTTC.

This chain joins TRBV29-1 and TRBJ2-7; TRBD1 agrees at 7 bases. With 7 bases clipped from V and 2 bases from J, the junction kept 8 bases outside the gene matches. The CDR3 totals 13 residues. The V gene's germline CDR1 is SQVTM and CDR2 ANQGSEA. Here the CDR3 DNA reads TGCAGCGCGGGACAGAGATTAGCCTACGAGCAGTACTTC. Its protein product is CSAGQRLAYEQYF.

V is TRBV5-1 and J is TRBJ1-5, with D tentatively TRBD1 (5 bases). Germline-derived CDR1 and CDR2 are SGHRS and YFSETQ. The CDR3 loop spans 15 amino acids. Trimming pared 6 bases from V and 0 bases from J, leaving 13 bases between. CDR3 sequence (DNA): TGCGCCAGCAAACCCCGGGGGGATAGCAATCAGCCCCAGCATTTT. It encodes CASKPRGDSNQPQHF.

The CDR3 DNA reads as TGCGCCAGCAGCCGACTATTTCCGGGACTCATCTACGAGCAGTACTTC. The encoded protein is CASSRLFPGLIYEQYF. The rearrangement links TRBV4-1 to TRBJ2-7; maybe TRBD2 (6 bases). The CDR3 runs 16 residues. Per the germline V gene, CDR1 is MGHRA and CDR2 is YSYEKL. Trimming took 4 bases from V and 3 from J, leaving 19 bases between them.